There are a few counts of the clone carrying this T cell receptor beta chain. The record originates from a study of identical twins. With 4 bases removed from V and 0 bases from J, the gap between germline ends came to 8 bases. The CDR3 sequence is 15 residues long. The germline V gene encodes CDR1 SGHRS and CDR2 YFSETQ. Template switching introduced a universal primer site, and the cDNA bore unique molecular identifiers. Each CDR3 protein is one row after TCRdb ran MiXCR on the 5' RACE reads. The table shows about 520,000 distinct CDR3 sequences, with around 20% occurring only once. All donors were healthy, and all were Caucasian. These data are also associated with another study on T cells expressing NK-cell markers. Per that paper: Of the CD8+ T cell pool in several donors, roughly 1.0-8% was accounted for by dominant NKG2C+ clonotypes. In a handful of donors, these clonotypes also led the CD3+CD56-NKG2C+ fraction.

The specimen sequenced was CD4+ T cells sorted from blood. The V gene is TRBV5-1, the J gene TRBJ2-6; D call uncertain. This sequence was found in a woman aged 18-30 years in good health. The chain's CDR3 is CASSRWNSGANVLTF. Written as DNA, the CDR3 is TGCGCCAGCAGCCGATGGAACTCTGGGGCCAACGTCCTGACTTTC.